This entry lists 19 T cell receptor beta chains sequenced from one sample in a study of blood T cell repertoires in COVID-19. Produced via immunoSEQ multiplex PCR; TCRdb's table is partial and in-frame only. In the table there are 80,000 or so clones, about 85% of which are singletons. Sequenced: peripheral blood. All receptors come from a man between 60 and 75 years old with COVID-19, enrolled during active disease.

V gene TRBV6-5 combines with J gene TRBJ1-1; D unresolved. The CDR3 is 13 residues long. Germline V gene sequence: CDR1 MNHEY, CDR2 SVGAGI. Trimming took off 5 bases at V and 1 base at J, with 8 bases between the two ends. DNA of the CDR3: TGTGCCAGCAGTCCGCCAGAGAACACTGAAGCTTTCTTT. It encodes CASSPPENTEAFF.

The rearrangement joins TRBV4-1 to TRBJ1-4; TRBD1 is a possible D gene (5 bases). V lost 3 bases and J lost 7, with 12 bases in between. Germline V lookup: CDR1 MGHRA, CDR2 YSYEKL. CDR3 length: 14 residues. The CDR3 sequence: CASSQGGGLEKLFF. CDR3 bases: TGCGCCAGCAGCCAGGGCGGGGGACTTGAAAAACTGTTTTTT.

This clone was seen more than once but under ten times. The chain couples TRBV19 to TRBJ2-1, with 7 bases that match TRBD1. The CDR3 sequence is 13 residues long. In germline, CDR1 is LNHDA, CDR2 SQIVND (reference sequence). With V trimmed by 3 bases and J by 9 bases, 5 bases remained unmatched. CDR3 DNA: TGTGCCAGTAGTATTCCACAGGGGATTGAGCAGTTCTTC. Protein product: CASSIPQGIEQFF.

The J gene is TRBJ1-2, the V gene TRBV12-3 or TRBV12-4; TRBD1 agrees at 8 bases. Germline trimming cut 6 bases from V and 5 bases from J; bases unmatched to any gene: 5. This CDR3 has 13 residues. DNA of the CDR3: TGTGCCAGCAGACCAACAGGGGGGTATGGCTACACCTTC. It yields the protein CASRPTGGYGYTF.

The rearrangement links TRBV5-1 to TRBJ1-4; 9 positions agree with TRBD1. The germline V gene encodes CDR1 SGHRS and CDR2 YFSETQ. This CDR3 spans 15 amino acids. V gave up 0 bases and J gave up 7 bases; unmatched junction bases: 4. The CDR3 DNA is TGCGCCAGCAGCTTGGGGACAGGGGTCGGTGAAAAACTGTTTTTT. Protein sequence: CASSLGTGVGEKLFF.

This chain joins TRBV18 and TRBJ2-7; 7 nucleotides align to TRBD2. Germline V gene lookup returns CDR1 KGHSH and CDR2 LQKENI. V was clipped by 2 bases and J by 3 bases; unmatched bases: 1. The CDR3 spans 13 residues. The CDR3 bases are TGTGCCAGCTCACCAAGGGACTACTACGAGCAGTACTTC. Translation gives CASSPRDYYEQYF.

The chain is built from TRBV5-3 and TRBJ1-3, with unresolved D. TRBV5-3 is filed as an ORF, its function uncertain. The CDR3 runs 16 residues. Trimming cost V 2 bases and J 1 base, with 13 bases left between them. The CDR3 reads CARSFGQRFSGNTIYF. For the CDR3, the DNA is TGTGCCAGAAGCTTTGGCCAGCGCTTTTCTGGAAACACCATATATTTT.

The chain is built from TRBV24-1 and TRBJ1-5; D call uncertain. Germline V lookup: CDR1 KGHDR, CDR2 SFDVKD. The CDR3 length is 13 residues. Trimming cost V 5 bases and J 0 bases, with 4 bases left between them. CDR3 coding DNA: TGTGCCACCAGTGCGTATAGCAATCAGCCCCAGCATTTT. Amino acid sequence: CATSAYSNQPQHF.

The chain uses TRBV21-1 and TRBJ2-2; the table's D call, TRBD2, was not checked against the DNA. TRBV21-1 is labeled a pseudogene. The CDR3 covers 14 residues. In DNA form, the CDR3 reads TGTGCCAGCAGAGGACTTGGGAACACCGGGGAGCTGTTTTTT. Protein product: CASRGLGNTGELFF.

This clone was picked up a small number of times. This chain uses TRBV2 with TRBJ1-6, with D tentatively TRBD1 (5 bases). V was shortened by 1 base and J by 3 bases, with 7 bases between the two germline ends. Germline V lookup: CDR1 SNHLY, CDR2 FYNNEI. This CDR3 spans 15 amino acids. This chain's CDR3 is CASSEVTDYNSPLHF. The CDR3 nucleotides read TGTGCCAGCAGTGAAGTGACAGACTATAATTCACCCCTCCACTTT.

The rearrangement links TRBV5-1 to TRBJ2-5; unclear D gene. The V end lost 0 bases, the J end lost 5 bases, and 17 bases lay between the germline ends. The CDR3 runs 16 residues. Germline V gene sequence: CDR1 SGHRS, CDR2 YFSETQ. The CDR3 coding sequence is TGCGCCAGCAGCTTGGTGGGCAGAAGCAGTTGGGAGACCCAGTACTTC. It specifies CASSLVGRSSWETQYF.

V is TRBV6-2 or TRBV6-3 and J is TRBJ1-2; 8 bases are a match to TRBD1. Trimming at V came to 6 bases and at J to 7 bases, leaving 13 bases not matched to a gene. The CDR3 extends over 15 amino acids. CDR1 MNHEY and CDR2 SVGEGT come from the germline V gene. CDR3 in DNA: TGTGCCAGCAGCCTGACAGGGGAGGGGAGCATTGGCTACACCTTC. Protein product: CASSLTGEGSIGYTF.

The chain recombines TRBV11-2 with TRBJ1-3; D remains unclear. The V gene lost 5 bases and the J gene lost 1 base, with 12 bases spanning the gap. The CDR3 contains 15 residues. The germline V gene has CDR1 SGHAT and CDR2 FQNNGV. The chain's CDR3 is CASSPRGRSGNTIYF. The CDR3 DNA sequence: TGTGCCAGCAGCCCGCGAGGTCGGTCTGGAAACACCATATATTTT.

The CDR3: CASREGTSGLNEQFF. CDR3 nucleotides: TGTGCCAGTCGGGAGGGGACTAGCGGTTTGAATGAGCAGTTCTTC. J is TRBJ2-1 and V is TRBV6-5, with TRBD2 identical over 11 bases. The CDR3 extends over 15 amino acids. Germline values: CDR1 MNHEY, CDR2 SVGAGI. The ends lost 9 bases at V and 7 bases at J; junction bases unmatched: 11.

V and J are TRBV5-5 and TRBJ1-6; 7 positions agree with TRBD1. The ends lost 4 bases at V and 5 bases at J; junction bases unmatched: 6. This CDR3 has 15 residues. The germline CDR1 and CDR2 sequences are SGHKS and YYEKEE (reference sequence). The CDR3 sequence: CASSGGTANNSPLHF. CDR3 nucleotides: TGTGCCAGCAGCGGAGGGACAGCTAATAATTCACCCCTCCACTTT.

This clone came up a few times. The rearrangement joins TRBV7-9 to TRBJ1-4; TRBD1 matches 10 bases. Unmatched junction bases numbered 3, after V lost 4 bases and J lost 7 bases. Germline values: CDR1 SEHNR, CDR2 FQNEAQ (reference sequence). The CDR3 consists of 14 residues. The CDR3 spells CASSWDRGVEKLFF. The CDR3 DNA reads TGTGCCAGCAGCTGGGACAGGGGAGTTGAAAAACTGTTTTTT.

The chain employs TRBV11-2 and TRBJ2-3; 12 positions agree with TRBD2. This CDR3 spans 16 amino acids. Germline V gene lookup returns CDR1 SGHAT and CDR2 FQNNGV. The V and J ends lost 5 bases and 3 bases, in that order; junction bases with no gene match: 6. Written as DNA, the CDR3 is TGTGCCAGCAGCAAATGGGGGACTAGCGGGACAGATACGCAGTATTTT. Translation: CASSKWGTSGTDTQYF.

The V and J genes are TRBV19 and TRBJ2-5; 7 nucleotides line up with TRBD2. Germline V lookup: CDR1 LNHDA, CDR2 SQIVND (reference sequence). The CDR3 has 14 residues. Unmatched junction bases numbered 11, after V lost 4 bases and J lost 9 bases. CDR3: CASSRLAGELSQYF. The CDR3 DNA sequence: TGTGCCAGTAGTAGGTTGGCGGGGGAGTTGTCCCAGTACTTC.

The chain has TRBV18 and TRBJ2-1; the D is unclear. The CDR3 spans 14 residues. The germline CDR1 and CDR2 sequences are KGHSH and LQKENI. The ends were cut back, 0 bases at V and 5 bases at J, with 8 bases in the middle. The CDR3 DNA is TGTGCCAGCTCACCACCGAGCAGCGACAATGAGCAGTTCTTC. Its protein is CASSPPSSDNEQFF.